The 20 T cell receptor beta chains below all came from one sample that was sequenced in a study of PD-1 blockade in classical Hodgkin lymphoma. The sample's time point: cycle 4 day 1 (C4D1), after five to seven weeks of nivolumab. Relapses following autologous stem cell transplantation were seen in all patients, with brentuximab vedotin exposure varying. TCRdb's table, derived via immunoSEQ multiplex PCR, lists solely in-frame clones and lacks some. This repertoire shows 25,000 to 35,000 clones, over 70% found once; its top ten account for approximately 18%. The source was peripheral blood mononuclear cells (PBMCs), collected before the fourth cycle of nivolumab. The receptors stem from a human donor with classical Hodgkin lymphoma.

The rearrangement uses TRBV7-2 and TRBJ1-2; 7 nucleotides line up with TRBD1. The germline CDR1 and CDR2 sequences are SGHTA and FQGNSA. The CDR3 sequence is 17 residues long. V lost 5 bases to trimming and J lost 4 bases; unmatched junction nucleotides: 16. The CDR3 coding sequence is TGTGCCAGCAGCCCCCAGACAGGGCTATGGGAGGGCTATGGCTACACCTTC. Its protein is CASSPQTGLWEGYGYTF.

V is TRBV20-1 and J is TRBJ2-2; D is ambiguous. Trimming stripped 3 bases from V and 9 bases from J, with 8 bases between. The CDR3 consists of 11 residues. Per the germline V gene, CDR1 is DFQATT and CDR2 is SNEGSKA (reference sequence). The DNA for the CDR3 is TGCAGTGCTAGGACAAGAAGGGAGCTGTTTTTT. Translating it yields CSARTRRELFF.

The rearrangement joins TRBV11-2 to TRBJ2-3; maybe TRBD1 (5 bases). The CDR3 spans 16 residues. V was clipped by 6 bases and J by 1 base, with 17 bases between them. Germline CDR1 SGHAT, CDR2 FQNNGV. In DNA form, the CDR3 reads TGTGCCAGCAGTTCAGGGTCTCCTTTCCGCACAGATACGCAGTATTTT. Translation: CASSSGSPFRTDTQYF.

The V call is TRBV19, the J call TRBJ1-5; 7 bases are shared with TRBD1. V shed 6 bases, J shed 0 bases, and the junction held 5 bases outside the gene matches. The germline gives CDR1 LNHDA, CDR2 SQIVND (reference sequence). The CDR3 extends over 15 amino acids. The DNA of the CDR3 is TGTGCCAGTAGGGGGACAGTTAGTAGCAATCAGCCCCAGCATTTT. Protein product: CASRGTVSSNQPQHF.

The V and J genes are TRBV7-3 and TRBJ2-3; TRBD1 might be the D (6 bases). Trimming cost V 2 bases and J 2 bases, with 11 bases left between them. There are 15 residues in the CDR3. Germline V CDR1 and CDR2: SGHTA, FQGTGA. The CDR3 reads CASSLEGQITDTQYF. Written as DNA, the CDR3 is TGTGCCAGCAGCTTAGAAGGACAGATCACAGATACGCAGTATTTT.

The gene calls are TRBV28 and TRBJ2-7, with D possibly TRBD2 on 5 matching bases. V lost 5 bases to trimming and J lost 0 bases, with 17 bases between them. Germline V CDR1 and CDR2: MDHEN, SYDVKM. This CDR3 spans 16 amino acids. In nucleotides, the CDR3 is TGTGCCAGCAGTGAACATTGGGCGGGTACCTCCTACGAGCAGTACTTC. Protein sequence: CASSEHWAGTSYEQYF.

This chain links TRBV28 with TRBJ1-2; D might be TRBD1 (5 bases). Trimming took 8 bases from V and 4 from J, leaving 29 bases between them. CDR1 MDHEN and CDR2 SYDVKM come from the germline V gene. The CDR3 has 18 residues. The CDR3 DNA is TGTGCCAGCCGGGGGGGACCGGGGGGTTCAAATAGGAGCTATGGCTACACCTTC. Translating gives CASRGGPGGSNRSYGYTF.

V and J are TRBV7-2 and TRBJ2-3; TRBD2 aligns across 8 bases. This CDR3 comprises 17 residues. CDR1 and CDR2 from the germline V gene are SGHTA and FQGNSA. Unmatched junction bases numbered 16, after V lost 11 bases and J lost 0 bases. This CDR3 is CAGRSAGGGSSTDTQYF. The CDR3 region has the DNA TGTGCCGGGCGATCGGCGGGGGGCGGATCTAGCACAGATACGCAGTATTTT.

V and J are TRBV7-2 and TRBJ2-3; 12 bases match TRBD2. This CDR3 is built from 17 residues. The ends lost 3 bases at V and 2 bases at J; junction bases unmatched: 6. The germline gives CDR1 SGHTA, CDR2 FQGNSA. The CDR3 is CASSLTGLAGYTDTQYF. DNA of the CDR3: TGTGCCAGCAGCTTGACAGGACTAGCGGGATACACAGATACGCAGTATTTT.

This clone came up once. V gene TRBV25-1 combines with J gene TRBJ1-2; TRBD1 matches at 7 bases. Unmatched junction bases numbered 14, after V lost 4 bases and J lost 0 bases. The CDR3 has 18 amino acids. Germline CDR1 and CDR2: MGHDK and SYGVNS. The CDR3 sequence: CASSGHWTGETANYGYTF. For the CDR3, the DNA is TGTGCCAGCAGTGGGCACTGGACAGGAGAAACAGCTAACTATGGCTACACCTTC.

V and J are TRBV27 and TRBJ1-4, with no clear D. Germline loops: CDR1 MNHEY, CDR2 SMNVEV (reference sequence). The ends were cut back, 3 bases at V and 1 base at J, with 18 bases in the middle. CDR3 length equals 18 residues. In nucleotides, the CDR3 is TGTGCCAGCAGTTTTAGGCAGTCAGTGGGAGGAACTAATGAAAAACTGTTTTTT. Translating gives CASSFRQSVGGTNEKLFF.

The chain employs TRBV11-3 and TRBJ2-5; a weak D match, TRBD2 (6 bases). The CDR3 loop spans 13 amino acids. Germline CDR1 is SGHNT and CDR2 is YENEEA. With 5 bases removed from V and 3 bases from J, the gap between germline ends came to 10 bases. This chain's CDR3 is CASSPRGKETQYF. CDR3 sequence (DNA): TGTGCCAGCAGCCCGCGGGGTAAAGAGACCCAGTACTTC.

V and J are TRBV23-1 and TRBJ1-2; D unclear. TRBV23-1 is an open reading frame whose function is uncertain. The V end lost 7 bases, the J end lost 3 bases, and 21 bases lay between the germline ends. This CDR3 region has 16 residues. The CDR3 coding sequence is TGCGCCAGCACACAAACGGCGGGCCACCACGACTATGGCTACACCTTC. It yields the protein CASTQTAGHHDYGYTF.

The rearrangement joins TRBV18 to TRBJ1-1, with a tentative D call TRBD1 (6 bases). The CDR3 runs 14 residues. Deletions cut 6 bases from V and 1 base from J, with 12 bases between. CDR1 is KGHSH and CDR2 is LQKENI in the germline V gene. DNA for the CDR3: TGTGCCAGCTCTCAAGGGGGTCGGAACACTGAAGCTTTCTTT. Its protein is CASSQGGRNTEAFF.

V usage is TRBV5-1 and J usage is TRBJ2-3, with D unresolved. The CDR3 extends over 13 amino acids. The germline V and J ends were trimmed by 2 bases and 1 base, with 5 bases remaining between them. Germline CDR1 and CDR2: SGHRS and YFSETQ. Here the CDR3 reads CASSFSGTDTQYF. CDR3 nucleotide sequence: TGCGCCAGCAGCTTCTCCGGCACAGATACGCAGTATTTT.

About this clone: This specimen includes other DNA sequences encoding the same CDR3. For the CDR3, the DNA is TGTGCCAGCAGCTTCCATACAGATACGCAGTATTTT. Its protein is CASSFHTDTQYF. V is TRBV11-3 and J is TRBJ2-3; the D is unclear. Trimming left V 3 bases short and J 3 bases short, with 4 bases between. The CDR3 spans 12 residues. CDR1 SGHNT and CDR2 YENEEA come from the germline V gene.

As DNA, the CDR3 is TGTGCCAGCAGCTTCCCGACAGGTACCTATGGCTACACCTTC. Residues: CASSFPTGTYGYTF. The V call is TRBV5-6, the J call TRBJ1-2; D might be TRBD1 (6 bases). The germline CDR1 and CDR2 sequences are SGHDT and YYEEEE. The CDR3 totals 14 residues. Deletions cut 2 bases from V and 4 bases from J, with 12 bases between.

This chain uses TRBV13 with TRBJ2-7, with 8 nucleotides matching TRBD2. The CDR3 runs to 12 residues. Germline V CDR1 and CDR2: PRHDT, FYEKMQ (reference sequence). Trimming removed 8 bases from V and 3 bases from J; junction bases left unmatched: 3. The CDR3: CASSGLDYEQYF. In DNA form, the CDR3 reads TGTGCCAGCTCGGGACTAGACTACGAGCAGTACTTC.

The J gene is TRBJ2-2, the V gene TRBV28; D is perhaps TRBD2 (6 bases). V was shortened by 6 bases and J by 0 bases, with 14 bases between the two germline ends. This CDR3 region has 16 residues. Germline assignment: CDR1 MDHEN and CDR2 SYDVKM. The CDR3 reads CASRRDGGSNTGELFF. In DNA, the CDR3 is TGTGCCAGCAGAAGAGACGGGGGTTCGAACACCGGGGAGCTGTTTTTT.

The chain links TRBV11-3 to TRBJ2-3; TRBD1 aligns across 9 bases. Trimming cost V 4 bases and J 4 bases; bases outside gene matches: 9. The CDR3 runs to 16 residues. CDR1 is SGHNT and CDR2 is YENEEA in the germline V gene. In DNA, the CDR3 is TGTGCCAGCAGCTCACCCGGGACAGGGTTAGCAGATACGCAGTATTTT. As protein: CASSSPGTGLADTQYF.